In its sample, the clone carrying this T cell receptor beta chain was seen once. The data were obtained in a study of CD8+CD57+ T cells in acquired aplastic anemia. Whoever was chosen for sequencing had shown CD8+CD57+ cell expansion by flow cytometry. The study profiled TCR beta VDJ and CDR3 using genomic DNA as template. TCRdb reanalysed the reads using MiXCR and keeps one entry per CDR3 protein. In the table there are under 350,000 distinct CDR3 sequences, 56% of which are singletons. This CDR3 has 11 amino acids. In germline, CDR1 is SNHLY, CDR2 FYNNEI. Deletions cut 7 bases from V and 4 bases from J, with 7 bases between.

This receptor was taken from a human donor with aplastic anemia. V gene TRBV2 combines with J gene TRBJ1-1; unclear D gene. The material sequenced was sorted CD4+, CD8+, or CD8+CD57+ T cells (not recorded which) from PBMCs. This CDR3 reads CASNEFTEAFF. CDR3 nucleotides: TGTGCCAGCAATGAGTTCACTGAAGCTTTCTTT. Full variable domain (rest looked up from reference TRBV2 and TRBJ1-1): EPEVTQTPSHQVTQMGQEVILRCVPISNHLYFYWYRQILGQKVEFLVSFYNNEISEKSEIFDDQFSVERPDGSNFTLKIRSTKLEDSAMYFCASNEFTEAFFGQGTRLTVV.